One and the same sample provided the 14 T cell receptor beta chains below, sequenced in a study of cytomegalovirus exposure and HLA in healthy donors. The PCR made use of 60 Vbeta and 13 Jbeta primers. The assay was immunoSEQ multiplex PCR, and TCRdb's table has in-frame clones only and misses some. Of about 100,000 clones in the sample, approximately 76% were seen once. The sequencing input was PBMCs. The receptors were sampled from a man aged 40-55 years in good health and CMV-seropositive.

The CDR3 nucleotides are TGTGCCAGCAGTTCAGTCTCTAGCACTGAAGCTTTCTTT. It encodes CASSSVSSTEAFF. J is TRBJ1-1 and V is TRBV28; no clear D. CDR1 is MDHEN, CDR2 SYDVKM, per germline. Trimming shortened V by 4 bases and J by 4 bases, and 10 bases separated the two germline ends. This CDR3 has 13 residues. Full variable domain (missing parts from reference TRBV28 and TRBJ1-1): DVKVTQSSRYLVKRTGEKVFLECVQDMDHENMFWYRQDPGLGLRLIYFSYDVKMKEKGDIPEGYSVSREKKERFSLILESASTNQTSMYLCASSSVSSTEAFFGQGTRLTVV.

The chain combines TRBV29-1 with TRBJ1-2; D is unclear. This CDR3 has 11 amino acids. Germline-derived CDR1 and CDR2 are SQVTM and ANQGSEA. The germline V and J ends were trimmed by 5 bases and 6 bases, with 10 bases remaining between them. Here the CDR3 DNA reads TGCAGCGTTTCCCCTCCAGATGGCTACACCTTC. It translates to CSVSPPDGYTF.

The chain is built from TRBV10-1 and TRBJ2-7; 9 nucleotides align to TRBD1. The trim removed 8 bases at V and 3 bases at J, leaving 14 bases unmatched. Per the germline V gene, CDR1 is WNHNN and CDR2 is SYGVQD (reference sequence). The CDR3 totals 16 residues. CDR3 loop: CASRPYRDREIYEQYF. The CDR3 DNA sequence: TGCGCCAGCCGACCTTACCGGGACAGGGAGATCTACGAGCAGTACTTC.

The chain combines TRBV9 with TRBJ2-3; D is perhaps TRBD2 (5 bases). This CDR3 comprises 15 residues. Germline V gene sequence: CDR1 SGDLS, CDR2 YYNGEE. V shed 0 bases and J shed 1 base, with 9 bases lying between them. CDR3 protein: CASSVGLAGTDTQYF. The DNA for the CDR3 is TGTGCCAGCAGCGTAGGCCTAGCCGGCACAGATACGCAGTATTTT.

CDR3 loop: CASSDNPSGGLRRVTGELFF. CDR3 nucleotides: TGTGCCAGCAGTGATAACCCCAGCGGGGGGCTCAGGAGAGTGACCGGGGAGCTGTTTTTT. The chain is built from TRBV2 and TRBJ2-2; 9 bases map to TRBD2. The V segment lost 3 bases and the J segment 5 bases; nucleotides outside the gene matches: 19. CDR1 is SNHLY and CDR2 is FYNNEI in the germline V gene. There are 20 residues in the CDR3.

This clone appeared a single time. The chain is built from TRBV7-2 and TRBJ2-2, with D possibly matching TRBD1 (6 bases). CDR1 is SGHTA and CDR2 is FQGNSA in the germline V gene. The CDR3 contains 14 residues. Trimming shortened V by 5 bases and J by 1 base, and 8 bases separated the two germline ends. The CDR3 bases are TGTGCCAGCAGCATGGACAGGAACACCGGGGAGCTGTTTTTT. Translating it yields CASSMDRNTGELFF.

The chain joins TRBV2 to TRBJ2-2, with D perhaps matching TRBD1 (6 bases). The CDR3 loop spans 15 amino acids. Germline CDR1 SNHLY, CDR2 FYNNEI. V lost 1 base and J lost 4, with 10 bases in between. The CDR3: CASSEGPGVTGELFF. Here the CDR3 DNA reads TGTGCCAGCAGTGAAGGGCCAGGGGTCACCGGGGAGCTGTTTTTT. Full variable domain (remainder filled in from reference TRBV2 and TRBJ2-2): EPEVTQTPSHQVTQMGQEVILRCVPISNHLYFYWYRQILGQKVEFLVSFYNNEISEKSEIFDDQFSVERPDGSNFTLKIRSTKLEDSAMYFCASSEGPGVTGELFFGEGSRLTVL.

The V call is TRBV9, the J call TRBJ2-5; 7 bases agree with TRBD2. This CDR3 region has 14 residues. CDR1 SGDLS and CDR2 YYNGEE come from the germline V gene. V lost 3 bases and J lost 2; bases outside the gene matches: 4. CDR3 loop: CASSAGTKQETQYF. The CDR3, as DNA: TGTGCCAGCAGCGCAGGGACTAAACAAGAGACCCAGTACTTC.

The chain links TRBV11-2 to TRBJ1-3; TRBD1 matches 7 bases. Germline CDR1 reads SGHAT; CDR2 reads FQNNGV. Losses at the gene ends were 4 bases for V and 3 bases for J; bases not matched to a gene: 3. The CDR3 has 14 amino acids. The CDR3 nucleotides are TGTGCCAGCAGCTCGACAGGGTATGGAAACACCATATATTTT. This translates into CASSSTGYGNTIYF.

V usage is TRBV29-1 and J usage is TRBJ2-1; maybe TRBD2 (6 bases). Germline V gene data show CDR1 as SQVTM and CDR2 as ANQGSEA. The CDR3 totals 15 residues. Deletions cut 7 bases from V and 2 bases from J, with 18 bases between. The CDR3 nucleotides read TGCAGCGCACTACCCCTAGCGAACCCCTACAATGAGCAGTTCTTC. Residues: CSALPLANPYNEQFF.

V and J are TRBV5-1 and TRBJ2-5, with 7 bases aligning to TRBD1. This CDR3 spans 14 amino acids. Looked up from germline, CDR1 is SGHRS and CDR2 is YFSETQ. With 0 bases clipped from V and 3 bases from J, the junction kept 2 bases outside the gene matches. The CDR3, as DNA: TGCGCCAGCAGCTTGGGGACAGGAAAAGAGACCCAGTACTTC. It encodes CASSLGTGKETQYF.

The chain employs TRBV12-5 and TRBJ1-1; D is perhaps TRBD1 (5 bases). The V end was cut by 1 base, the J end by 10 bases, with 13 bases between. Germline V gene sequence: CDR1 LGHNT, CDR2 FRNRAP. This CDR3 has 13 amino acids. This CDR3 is CASGLAQTRGAFF. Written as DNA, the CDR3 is TGTGCTAGTGGTTTGGCCCAGACAAGGGGAGCTTTCTTT.

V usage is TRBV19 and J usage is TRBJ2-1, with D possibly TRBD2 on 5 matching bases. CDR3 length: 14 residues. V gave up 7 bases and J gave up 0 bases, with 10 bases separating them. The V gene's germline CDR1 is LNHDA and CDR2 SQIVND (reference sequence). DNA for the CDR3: TGTGCCAGTACCCAACGGGGCTCCTACAATGAGCAGTTCTTC. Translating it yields CASTQRGSYNEQFF.

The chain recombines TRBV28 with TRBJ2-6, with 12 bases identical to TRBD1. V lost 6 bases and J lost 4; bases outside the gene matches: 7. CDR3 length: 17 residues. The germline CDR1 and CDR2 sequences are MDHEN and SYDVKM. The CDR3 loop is CASSTGTGGSGANVLTF. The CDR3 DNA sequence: TGTGCCAGCAGCACCGGGACAGGGGGCTCGGGGGCCAACGTCCTGACTTTC. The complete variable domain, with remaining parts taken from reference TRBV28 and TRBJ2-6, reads DVKVTQSSRYLVKRTGEKVFLECVQDMDHENMFWYRQDPGLGLRLIYFSYDVKMKEKGDIPEGYSVSREKKERFSLILESASTNQTSMYLCASSTGTGGSGANVLTFGAGSRLTVL.